This TCR beta chain derives from a study of human T cells and chemical hapten exposure. The CDR3 totals 14 residues. The V gene's germline CDR1 is MGHDK and CDR2 SYGVNS. V dropped 8 bases and J dropped 5; count of bases not matched to a gene: 4. Documented time point: patch test 1, 2 weeks after DPC sensitization. This sample's treatment: therapeutic diphenylcyclopropenone sensitization with weekly scalp DPC. This clonotype was detected a few times. The antigen remains undetermined. One entry per CDR3 protein, called by TCRdb with MiXCR from the RACE reads. The sample carries 75,000 to 90,000 distinct CDR3 sequences, 12% recorded once. Findings and caveats of the study: The presence of alopecia in the donors means their immune response may differ from healthy people's.

This TCR derives from an older woman with alopecia areata. Some clones in this sample may be carry-over from other donors' samples. The sequences come from whole blood, collected in connection with sensitization to the hapten diphenylcyclopropenone (DPC). The J gene is TRBJ2-1, the V gene TRBV25-1, with 12 bases aligning to TRBD2. CDR3: CASETSGGNNEQFF. The CDR3 DNA sequence: TGTGCCAGCGAGACTAGCGGGGGAAACAATGAGCAGTTCTTC.